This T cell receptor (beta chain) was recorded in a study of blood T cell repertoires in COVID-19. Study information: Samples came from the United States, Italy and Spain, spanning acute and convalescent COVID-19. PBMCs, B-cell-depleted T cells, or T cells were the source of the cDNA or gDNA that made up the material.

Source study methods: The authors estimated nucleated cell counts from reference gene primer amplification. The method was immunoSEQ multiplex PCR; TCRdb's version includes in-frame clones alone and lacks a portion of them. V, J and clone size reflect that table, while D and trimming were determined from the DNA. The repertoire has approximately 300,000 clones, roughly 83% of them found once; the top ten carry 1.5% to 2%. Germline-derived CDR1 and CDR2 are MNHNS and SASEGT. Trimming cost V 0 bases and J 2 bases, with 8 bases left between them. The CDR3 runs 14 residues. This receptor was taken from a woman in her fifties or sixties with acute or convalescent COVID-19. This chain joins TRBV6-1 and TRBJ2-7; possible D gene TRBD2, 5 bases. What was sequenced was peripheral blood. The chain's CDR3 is CASSEAGVAYEQYF. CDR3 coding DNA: TGTGCCAGCAGTGAAGCGGGAGTAGCCTACGAGCAGTACTTC.